Given below is one T cell receptor beta chain in context. Preparation of TRB cDNA libraries relied on 5' RACE carrying UMI labels. No DNA is given; TCRdb re-called the 5' RACE reads and lists each CDR3 protein once. This repertoire includes 100,000 to 150,000 distinct CDR3 sequences. The data belong to a study of CXCR3-negative and CXCR3-positive naive CD8 T cells. The CDR3 loop spans 12 amino acids. Germline CDR1 and CDR2: MNHEY and SVGEGT. What was sequenced was naive CXCR3- CD8+ T cells from blood. As to subset: CD45RO-CCR7+CD27+CD95- naive CD8+ T cells lacking CXCR3 (TNR3-). This TCR was recovered from a human donor in good health. Some clones in this sample may be carry-over from other donors' samples. This chain joins TRBV6-2 or TRBV6-3 and TRBJ2-1; the TRBD1 assignment by TCRdb is unverifiable without DNA. The CDR3 sequence: CASSYGGPNPFF.